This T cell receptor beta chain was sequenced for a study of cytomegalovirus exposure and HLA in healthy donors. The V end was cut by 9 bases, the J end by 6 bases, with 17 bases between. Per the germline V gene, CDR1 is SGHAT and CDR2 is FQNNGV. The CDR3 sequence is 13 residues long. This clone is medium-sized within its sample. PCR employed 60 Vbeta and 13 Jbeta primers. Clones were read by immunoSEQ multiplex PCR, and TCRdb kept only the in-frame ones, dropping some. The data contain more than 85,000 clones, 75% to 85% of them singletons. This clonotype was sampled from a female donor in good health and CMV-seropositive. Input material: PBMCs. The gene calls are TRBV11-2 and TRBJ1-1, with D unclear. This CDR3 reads CASRPSGGAEAFF. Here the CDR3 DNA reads TGTGCCAGTCGACCCTCCGGAGGAGCTGAAGCTTTCTTT.